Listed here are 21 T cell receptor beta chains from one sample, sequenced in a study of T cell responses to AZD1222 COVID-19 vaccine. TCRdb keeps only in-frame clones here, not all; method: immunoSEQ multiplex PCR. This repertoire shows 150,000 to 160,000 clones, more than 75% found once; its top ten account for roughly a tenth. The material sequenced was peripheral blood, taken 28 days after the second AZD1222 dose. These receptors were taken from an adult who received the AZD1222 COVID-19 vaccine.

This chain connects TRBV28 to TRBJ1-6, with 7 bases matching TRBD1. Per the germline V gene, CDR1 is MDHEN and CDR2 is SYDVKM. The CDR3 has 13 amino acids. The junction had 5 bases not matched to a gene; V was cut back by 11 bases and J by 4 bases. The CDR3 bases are TGTGCCTCAGGGGGAACTTATAATTCACCCCTCCACTTT. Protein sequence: CASGGTYNSPLHF.

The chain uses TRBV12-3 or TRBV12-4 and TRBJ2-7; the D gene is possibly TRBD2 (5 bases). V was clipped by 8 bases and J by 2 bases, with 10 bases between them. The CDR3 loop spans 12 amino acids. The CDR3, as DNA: TGTGCCAGCGGAAGGCGGGCCTACGAGCAGTACTTC. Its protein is CASGRRAYEQYF.

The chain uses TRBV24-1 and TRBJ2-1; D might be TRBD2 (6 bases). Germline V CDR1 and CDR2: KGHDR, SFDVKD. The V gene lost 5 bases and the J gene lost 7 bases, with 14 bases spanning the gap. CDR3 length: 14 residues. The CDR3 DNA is TGTGCCACCAGTGTGCCGGGACGGGGGAATGAGCAGTTCTTC. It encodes CATSVPGRGNEQFF.

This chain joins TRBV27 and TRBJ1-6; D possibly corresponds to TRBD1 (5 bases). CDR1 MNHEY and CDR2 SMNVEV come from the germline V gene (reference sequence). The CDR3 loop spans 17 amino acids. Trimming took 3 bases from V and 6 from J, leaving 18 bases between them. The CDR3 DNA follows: TGTGCCAGCAGTTTCTCTCTTCAGGGTACGGGTAATTCACCCCTCCACTTT. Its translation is CASSFSLQGTGNSPLHF.

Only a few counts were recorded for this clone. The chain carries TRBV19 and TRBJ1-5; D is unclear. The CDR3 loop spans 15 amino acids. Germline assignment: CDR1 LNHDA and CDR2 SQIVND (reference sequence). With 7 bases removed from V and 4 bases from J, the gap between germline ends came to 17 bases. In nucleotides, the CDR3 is TGTGCCAGTACTCAAAGGGCCCGTCGAAATCAGCCCCAGCATTTT. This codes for CASTQRARRNQPQHF.

The CDR3 nucleotides read TGCGCCAGCAGCTTGGGATCTAACTATGGCTACACCTTC. It encodes CASSLGSNYGYTF. The chain carries TRBV5-1 and TRBJ1-2; D not certain. Germline loops: CDR1 SGHRS, CDR2 YFSETQ. V was cut by 0 bases and J by 0 bases, with 3 bases left in between. This CDR3 region has 13 residues.

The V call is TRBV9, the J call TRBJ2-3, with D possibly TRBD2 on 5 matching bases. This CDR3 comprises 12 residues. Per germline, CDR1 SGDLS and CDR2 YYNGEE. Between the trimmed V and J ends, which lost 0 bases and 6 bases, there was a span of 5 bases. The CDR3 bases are TGTGCCAGCAGCGTAGGGGAGGATACGCAGTATTTT. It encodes CASSVGEDTQYF.

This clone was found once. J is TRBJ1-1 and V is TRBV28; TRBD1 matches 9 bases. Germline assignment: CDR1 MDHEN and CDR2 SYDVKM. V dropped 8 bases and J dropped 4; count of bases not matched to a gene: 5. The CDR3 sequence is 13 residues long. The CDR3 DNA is TGTGCCAGCCAGGGACAGGGAGTCACTGAAGCTTTCTTT. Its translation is CASQGQGVTEAFF.

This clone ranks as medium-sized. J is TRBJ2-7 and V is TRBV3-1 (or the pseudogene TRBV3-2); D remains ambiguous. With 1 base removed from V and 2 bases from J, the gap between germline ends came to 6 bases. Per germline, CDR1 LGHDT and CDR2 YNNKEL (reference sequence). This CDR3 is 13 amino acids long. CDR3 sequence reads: CASSQGQAYEQYF. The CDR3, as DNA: TGTGCCAGCAGCCAAGGCCAGGCCTACGAGCAGTACTTC.

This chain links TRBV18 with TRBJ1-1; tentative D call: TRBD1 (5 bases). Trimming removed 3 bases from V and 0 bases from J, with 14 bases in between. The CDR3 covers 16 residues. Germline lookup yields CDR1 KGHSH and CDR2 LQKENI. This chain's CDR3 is CASSPSGGYMNTEAFF. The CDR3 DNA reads TGTGCCAGCTCACCGTCCGGGGGATACATGAACACTGAAGCTTTCTTT.

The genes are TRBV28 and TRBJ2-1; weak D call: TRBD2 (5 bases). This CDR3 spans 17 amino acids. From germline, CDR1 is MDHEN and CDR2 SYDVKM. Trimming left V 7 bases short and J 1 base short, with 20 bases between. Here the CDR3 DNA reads TGTGCCAGCACGCTCAATCGGAGGCGGATGTCCTACAATGAGCAGTTCTTC. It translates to CASTLNRRRMSYNEQFF.

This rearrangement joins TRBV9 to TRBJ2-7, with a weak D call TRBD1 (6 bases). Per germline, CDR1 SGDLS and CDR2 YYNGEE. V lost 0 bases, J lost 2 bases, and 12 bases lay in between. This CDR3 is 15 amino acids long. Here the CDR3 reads CASSVEGVVPYEQYF. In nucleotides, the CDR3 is TGTGCCAGCAGCGTAGAGGGGGTAGTACCCTACGAGCAGTACTTC.

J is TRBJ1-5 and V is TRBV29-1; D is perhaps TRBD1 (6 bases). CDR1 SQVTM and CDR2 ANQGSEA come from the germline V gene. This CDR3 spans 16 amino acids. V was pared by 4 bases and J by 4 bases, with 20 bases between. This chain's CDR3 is CSVVLGATSGNQPQHF. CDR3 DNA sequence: TGCAGCGTTGTCTTGGGGGCGACTTCGGGGAATCAGCCCCAGCATTTT.

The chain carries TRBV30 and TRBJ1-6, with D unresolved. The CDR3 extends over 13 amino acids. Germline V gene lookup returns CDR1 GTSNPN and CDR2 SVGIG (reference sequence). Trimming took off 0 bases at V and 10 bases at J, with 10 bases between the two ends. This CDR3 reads CAWSVTERSPLHF. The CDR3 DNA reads TGTGCCTGGAGTGTTACAGAGCGGTCACCCCTCCACTTT.

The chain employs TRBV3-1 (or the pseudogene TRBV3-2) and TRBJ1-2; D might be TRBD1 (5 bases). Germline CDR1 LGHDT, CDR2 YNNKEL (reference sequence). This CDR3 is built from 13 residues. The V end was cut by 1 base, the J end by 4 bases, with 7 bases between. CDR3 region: CASSQGGSYGYTF. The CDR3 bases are TGTGCCAGCAGCCAAGGGGGGAGCTATGGCTACACCTTC.

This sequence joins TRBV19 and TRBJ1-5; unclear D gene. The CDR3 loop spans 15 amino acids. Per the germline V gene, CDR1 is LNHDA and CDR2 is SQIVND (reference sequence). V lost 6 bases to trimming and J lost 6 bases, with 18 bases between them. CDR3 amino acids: CASRAPRRSGQPQHF. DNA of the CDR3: TGTGCCAGTAGAGCCCCGCGACGGTCGGGTCAGCCCCAGCATTTT.

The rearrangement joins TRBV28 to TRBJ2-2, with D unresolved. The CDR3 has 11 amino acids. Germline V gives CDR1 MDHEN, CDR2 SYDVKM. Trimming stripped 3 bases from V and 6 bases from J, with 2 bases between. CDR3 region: CASSLSGELFF. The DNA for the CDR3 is TGTGCCAGCAGTTTGTCCGGGGAGCTGTTTTTT.

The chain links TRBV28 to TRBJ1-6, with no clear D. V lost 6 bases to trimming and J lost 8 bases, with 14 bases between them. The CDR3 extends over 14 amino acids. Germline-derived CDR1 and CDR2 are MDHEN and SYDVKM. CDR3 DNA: TGTGCCAGCAGGGGAGGGTTTAGGCATTCACCCCTCCACTTT. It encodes CASRGGFRHSPLHF.

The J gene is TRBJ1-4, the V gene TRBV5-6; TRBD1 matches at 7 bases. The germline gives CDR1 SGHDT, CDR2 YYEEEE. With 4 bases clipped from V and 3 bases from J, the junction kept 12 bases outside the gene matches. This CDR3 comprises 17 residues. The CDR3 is CASSVRDRITANEKLFF. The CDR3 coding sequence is TGTGCCAGCAGCGTCCGGGACAGAATAACAGCTAATGAAAAACTGTTTTTT.

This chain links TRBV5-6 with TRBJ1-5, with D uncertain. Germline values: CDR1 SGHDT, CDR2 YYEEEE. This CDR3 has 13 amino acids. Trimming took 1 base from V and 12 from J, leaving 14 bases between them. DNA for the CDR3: TGTGCCAGCAGCTTGTTGGCAGAGGGAGGCCAGCATTTT. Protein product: CASSLLAEGGQHF.

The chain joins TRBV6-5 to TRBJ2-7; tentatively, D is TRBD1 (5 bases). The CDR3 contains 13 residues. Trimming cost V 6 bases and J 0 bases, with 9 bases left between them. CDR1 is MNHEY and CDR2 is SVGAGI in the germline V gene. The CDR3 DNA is TGTGCCAGCAGGGAGACAGTCTCCTACGAGCAGTACTTC. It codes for CASRETVSYEQYF.